The clone carrying this T cell receptor (beta chain) was seen a handful of times. These data originate in a study of T cells in Graves' hyperthyroidism and ophthalmopathy. Each ophthalmopathy patient scored at least 3 on the Clinical Activity Score and at least 4 on NOSPECS grade, with duration under 3 months. The PBMCs had their origin in 8.5 to 10 ml of fresh peripheral blood. Authors of the study amplified TCR beta CDR3 regions from RNA transcripts. When the TCR CDR3 underwent first-round RT-PCR, the HTBI primer set was used. In TCRdb, the multiplex PCR reads were re-called with MiXCR into one record per CDR3 protein. The sample includes about 640,000 distinct CDR3 sequences, under 25% of them seen just once. This CDR3 has 19 residues. Germline assignment: CDR1 MNHEY and CDR2 SVGEGT. The J segment lost 0 bases and the V segment lost 7 bases, leaving 14 bases of the junction unmatched.

The receptor was isolated from a man aged 25-40 years with Graves' ophthalmopathy. The sample taken for sequencing was blood. The V and J genes are TRBV6-2 or TRBV6-3 and TRBJ2-1; 11 positions match TRBD2. For the CDR3, the DNA is TGTGCCAGCACCCCCCGGGGGGCAACTAGCGGGAGCTCCTACAATGAGCAGTTCTTC. Its protein product is CASTPRGATSGSSYNEQFF.